Listed below are T cell receptor beta chains from one sample, sequenced in a study of T cell repertoires in cytomegalovirus infection. From the reads, TCRdb called clonotypes with MiXCR, one entry per CDR3 protein. The sample shows approximately 500,000 distinct CDR3 sequences, more than 15% of them seen only once. Sequencing was done on a sample of CD8+ T cells from PBMCs. Receptors were obtained from a human donor in good health (CMV status not recorded). Some clones in this sample may be carry-over from other donors' samples. The conserved cysteine and the conserved F or W are not part of the CDR3 here. The D gene is left open where the match is weak. The size of a clone is reported for some rows only, either as once, few or many, or as a class for expanded clones.

size,J,V,D,CDR3
few,TRBJ2-5,TRBV28,.,ASSPPPLQETQY
many,TRBJ2-1,TRBV7-3,TRBD2,ASSLDGVAGDEQF
.,TRBJ2-1,TRBV2,TRBD2,ASRGPGLAGGGNEQF
.,TRBJ1-1,TRBV5-4,TRBD1,ASSSGTGETEAF
many,TRBJ2-7,TRBV5-5,.,ASSFGDLQGYEQY
many,TRBJ2-7,TRBV7-6,.,ASSQRRGAGSYEQY
many,TRBJ2-7,TRBV14,TRBD1,ASSQEGGNFYEQY
.,TRBJ2-1,TRBV24-1,.,ATSDGPSLFDNEQF
.,TRBJ1-2,TRBV6-5,TRBD1,ASRMTGLFGYT
many,TRBJ2-7,TRBV7-9,.,ASSPTPYEQY
.,TRBJ2-7,TRBV7-3,.,ASSLMDGPYEQY
many,TRBJ2-1,TRBV10-3,TRBD2,AISASGGLNEQF
.,TRBJ1-1,TRBV29-1,.,SVWGRKQGDTEAF
many,TRBJ2-7,TRBV12-5,.,ASALGPTYEQY
few,TRBJ1-2,TRBV24-1,TRBD1,ATSERTGGGYT
.,TRBJ1-5,TRBV12-3/TRBV12-4,.,ASSFWSASNQPQH
many,TRBJ2-7,TRBV6-5,.,ASSSLGGYNEQY
.,TRBJ2-7,TRBV27,TRBD1,ASSITGGITYEQY
.,TRBJ2-7,TRBV13,TRBD2,ASSSEREAHYEQY
few,TRBJ1-2,TRBV18,.,ASSPPRVYYGYT
once,TRBJ2-7,TRBV14,.,ASSHALGPYEQY
many,TRBJ2-2,TRBV5-4,.,ASSQRNRYTGELF
.,TRBJ1-1,TRBV27,.,ASRKQGAWDEAF
.,TRBJ2-7,TRBV24-1,.,PPKEGPAYEQY
many,TRBJ2-3,TRBV10-3,TRBD1,AISESLTGVADTQY
many,TRBJ2-2,TRBV10-3,.,AISDKWASATGELF
.,TRBJ2-3,TRBV27,.,ASSSLGGRTDTQY
.,TRBJ1-5,TRBV6-6,.,ASRPLAGVHLPQH
many,TRBJ1-1,TRBV27,TRBD1,ASSSTGFGTEAF
.,TRBJ1-6,TRBV2,.,ASGHLNSPLH
many,TRBJ2-7,TRBV7-8,.,ASSLDSPYEQY
few,TRBJ1-2,TRBV15,TRBD1,ATSPGQGTYGYT
many,TRBJ1-5,TRBV3-1,.,ASSRTASNQPQH
few,TRBJ2-1,TRBV5-8,.,ASSRTPPYNEQF
.,TRBJ2-6,TRBV27,.,ASSLGTPGYSGANVLT
.,TRBJ2-5,TRBV2,.,ASSQYRRAEGRETQY
many,TRBJ2-5,TRBV12-3/TRBV12-4,.,ASSGVDREGTQY
many,TRBJ2-7,TRBV7-2,TRBD1,ASSLGPPDRGRNEQY
many,TRBJ2-5,TRBV29-1,.,SVVLPGNYQETQY
.,TRBJ2-2,TRBV6-6,TRBD1,ASSRDRGEFTGELF
few,TRBJ2-3,TRBV14,TRBD2,ASSPEWWISRDYTYTDTQY